These 23 T cell receptor beta chains were all obtained from the same sample, sequenced in a study of control samples from healthy donors and cancer patients. Using immunoSEQ multiplex PCR, the repertoire was profiled, and TCRdb retains in-frame clones only, with some absent. The profile covers some 79,000 clones, with less than 90% appearing a single time and under 5% taken by the ten largest. Sequencing was performed on blood. The receptors shown here come from a woman aged 45-65 years in good health.

This clone was recorded only once. The chain links TRBV1 to TRBJ2-7; TRBD1 is the table's D call, not checked against the DNA. TRBV1 is described as a pseudogene. The CDR3 has 20 residues. CDR3 sequence: CTSSQDLARGLGYGVYEQYF. Here the CDR3 DNA reads TGCACCAGCAGCCAAGATCTTGCGAGGGGGCTCGGCTACGGGGTGTACGAGCAGTACTTC.

The genes are TRBV28 and TRBJ1-2; unclear D gene. The CDR3 totals 13 residues. Per germline, CDR1 MDHEN and CDR2 SYDVKM. The V gene lost 6 bases and the J gene lost 4 bases, with 12 bases spanning the gap. Here the CDR3 reads CASRTPILYGYTF. Written as DNA, the CDR3 is TGTGCCAGCAGAACCCCCATACTCTATGGCTACACCTTC.

J is TRBJ2-7 and V is TRBV7-6; TRBD1 matches at 10 bases. V dropped 1 base and J dropped 4; count of bases not matched to a gene: 1. CDR1 SGHVS and CDR2 FNYEAQ come from the germline V gene. The CDR3 is 14 amino acids. The CDR3 DNA reads as TGTGCCAGCAGCTTAGGACAGGGGGCTTACGAGCAGTACTTC. Amino acids: CASSLGQGAYEQYF.

The rearrangement joins TRBV5-5 to TRBJ1-1; 7 bases fit TRBD1. Trimming removed 4 bases from V and 7 bases from J; junction bases left unmatched: 10. The CDR3 runs to 14 residues. Germline CDR1 is SGHKS and CDR2 is YYEKEE (reference sequence). The CDR3 bases are TGTGCCAGCAGCACCCAGGGGGGTACCAGTGAAGCTTTCTTT. Amino acids: CASSTQGGTSEAFF.

The chain couples TRBV4-1 to TRBJ2-7, with D possibly being TRBD2 (5 bases). Between the trimmed V and J ends, which lost 1 base and 4 bases, there was a span of 14 bases. CDR3 length: 15 residues. Germline-derived CDR1 and CDR2 are MGHRA and YSYEKL. This chain's CDR3 is CASSQGPGLQYEQYF. CDR3 DNA: TGCGCCAGCAGCCAAGGCCCCGGACTCCAATACGAGCAGTACTTC.

The chain uses TRBV28 and TRBJ2-6; TRBD1 is a possible D gene (5 bases). CDR1 and CDR2 (germline): MDHEN, SYDVKM. V was pared by 4 bases and J by 1 base, with 11 bases between. The CDR3 spans 16 residues. The CDR3 DNA sequence: TGTGCCAGCAGTTCGTCAGGGCCGTCTGGGGCCAACGTCCTGACTTTC. Its translation: CASSSSGPSGANVLTF.

V gene TRBV5-8 combines with J gene TRBJ2-7, with 7 bases that match TRBD2. The germline V gene encodes CDR1 SGHTS and CDR2 YDEGEE. The CDR3 consists of 12 residues. V trimming: 2 bases; J trimming: 9 bases; junction bases outside the gene matches: 5. CDR3 residues: CASSFREGRQYF. CDR3 nucleotide sequence: TGTGCCAGCAGCTTTAGGGAGGGCCGGCAGTACTTC.

V usage is TRBV28 and J usage is TRBJ2-7; 9 nucleotides match TRBD1. Trimming cost V 8 bases and J 5 bases; bases outside gene matches: 10. CDR1 is MDHEN and CDR2 is SYDVKM in the germline V gene. This CDR3 has 14 residues. CDR3 region: CASETGGATHEQYF. DNA of the CDR3: TGTGCCAGCGAAACAGGGGGCGCGACCCACGAGCAGTACTTC.

Only a few counts were recorded for this clone. V gene TRBV18 combines with J gene TRBJ2-7; D call uncertain. Germline V gene sequence: CDR1 KGHSH, CDR2 LQKENI. This CDR3 has 12 amino acids. Trimming took off 3 bases at V and 3 bases at J, with 6 bases between the two ends. The CDR3 here is CASSPGSYEQYF. CDR3 bases: TGTGCCAGCTCACCGGGTAGCTACGAGCAGTACTTC.

The chain carries TRBV9 and TRBJ2-7, with TRBD2 matching over 11 bases. The CDR3 covers 15 residues. J lost 6 bases, V lost 0 bases, and 5 bases had no gene match. Germline CDR1 reads SGDLS; CDR2 reads YYNGEE. CDR3: CASSVGLAGGAEQYF. CDR3 nucleotide sequence: TGTGCCAGCAGCGTAGGCTTAGCGGGAGGGGCCGAGCAGTACTTC.

This sequence joins TRBV5-1 and TRBJ2-3; TRBD2 matches at 9 bases. CDR1 is SGHRS, CDR2 YFSETQ, per germline. Unmatched junction bases numbered 0, after V lost 0 bases and J lost 1 base. The CDR3 covers 15 residues. CDR3 loop: CASSLGLAGTDTQYF. CDR3 sequence (DNA): TGCGCCAGCAGCTTGGGACTAGCGGGCACAGATACGCAGTATTTT.

In DNA form, the CDR3 reads TGTGCCAGTGGACCGTACACTGAAGCTTTCTTT. This sequence encodes CASGPYTEAFF. The J gene is TRBJ1-1, the V gene TRBV28, with D hard to call. Germline CDR1 is MDHEN and CDR2 is SYDVKM. This CDR3 spans 11 amino acids. Trimming stripped 9 bases from V and 3 bases from J, with 8 bases between.

This chain connects TRBV5-4 to TRBJ1-2; the match to TRBD1 covers 8 bases. Germline assignment: CDR1 SGHNT and CDR2 YYREEE (reference sequence). The V segment lost 4 bases and the J segment 5 bases; nucleotides outside the gene matches: 13. The CDR3 covers 16 residues. The CDR3 region has the DNA TGTGCCAGCAGCCCGGACCAGGGGGCGAGGTTGTATGGCTACACCTTC. Its translation: CASSPDQGARLYGYTF.

V and J are TRBV3-1 (or the pseudogene TRBV3-2) and TRBJ2-7, with 10 bases aligning to TRBD2. CDR1 is LGHDT and CDR2 is YNNKEL in the germline V gene (reference sequence). This CDR3 has 16 residues. Germline trimming cut 1 base from V and 0 bases from J; bases unmatched to any gene: 3. The CDR3 protein is CASSQGLAGASYEQYF. DNA for the CDR3: TGTGCCAGCAGCCAAGGGCTAGCGGGGGCCTCCTACGAGCAGTACTTC.

The gene calls are TRBV4-2 and TRBJ1-5, with TRBD1 identical over 8 bases. The CDR3 sequence is 14 residues long. V shed 1 base and J 11 bases; nucleotides not matched to a gene: 7. CDR1 is LGHNA and CDR2 is YNFKEQ in the germline V gene. CDR3 amino acids: CASSQVQGAKAQHF. Written as DNA, the CDR3 is TGTGCCAGCAGCCAAGTCCAGGGGGCGAAAGCCCAGCATTTT.

The J gene is TRBJ2-3, the V gene TRBV9; D is possibly TRBD2 (6 bases). Trimming cost V 4 bases and J 3 bases, with 15 bases left between them. This CDR3 spans 15 amino acids. The germline gives CDR1 SGDLS, CDR2 YYNGEE. CDR3: CASSSRGTETDTQYF. The DNA of the CDR3 is TGTGCCAGCAGCTCCCGCGGGACTGAAACAGATACGCAGTATTTT. Full variable domain (missing parts from reference TRBV9 and TRBJ2-3): DSGVTQTPKHLITATGQRVTLRCSPRSGDLSVYWYQQSLDQGLQFLIQYYNGEERAKGNILERFSAQQFPDLHSELNLSSLELGDSALYFCASSSRGTETDTQYFGPGTRLTVL.

V usage is TRBV30 and J usage is TRBJ1-2; D gene uncertain. This CDR3 has 10 residues. V lost 3 bases and J lost 8, with 7 bases in between. Germline CDR1 is GTSNPN and CDR2 is SVGIG (reference sequence). DNA for the CDR3: TGTGCCTGGAGCCGGTTGGGCTACACCTTC. Residues: CAWSRLGYTF.

The chain couples TRBV6-5 to TRBJ1-1, with D uncertain. There are 12 residues in the CDR3. V was trimmed by 8 bases and J by 0 bases, leaving 7 bases between them. Germline V gives CDR1 MNHEY, CDR2 SVGAGI. CDR3 nucleotides: TGTGCCAGCGGCACAGTGAACACTGAAGCTTTCTTT. It translates to CASGTVNTEAFF.

This clone is labeled as medium-sized (0.01 to 0.1%). V usage is TRBV28 and J usage is TRBJ2-7, with 10 positions matching TRBD2. Germline-derived CDR1 and CDR2 are MDHEN and SYDVKM. This CDR3 is 13 amino acids long. J lost 2 bases, V lost 5 bases, and 0 bases had no gene match. The CDR3 sequence: CASSTSGTYEQYF. In DNA, the CDR3 is TGTGCCAGCAGTACTAGCGGGACCTACGAGCAGTACTTC.

This chain uses TRBV14 with TRBJ1-2; no reliable D call. Trimming shortened V by 4 bases and J by 8 bases, and 14 bases separated the two germline ends. In germline, CDR1 is SGHDN, CDR2 FVKESK. The CDR3 has 13 residues. Here the CDR3 reads CASSPRTSGGYTF. The CDR3 DNA follows: TGTGCCAGCAGCCCTAGGACGTCGGGAGGCTACACCTTC.

This clone was seen a single time. The chain combines TRBV3-1 (or the pseudogene TRBV3-2) with TRBJ2-2; D is perhaps TRBD1 or TRBD2 (5 bases each). The CDR3 is made up of 15 amino acids. Per the germline V gene, CDR1 is LGHDT and CDR2 is YNNKEL (reference sequence). The V gene lost 2 bases and the J gene lost 5 bases, with 12 bases spanning the gap. In DNA, the CDR3 is TGTGCCAGCAGCCAAAATAGTTGGGGGACCGGGGAGCTGTTTTTT. It is translated as CASSQNSWGTGELFF.

V gene TRBV29-1 combines with J gene TRBJ2-5; D gene uncertain. The V end lost 1 base, the J end lost 2 bases, and 8 bases lay between the germline ends. Germline CDR1 and CDR2: SQVTM and ANQGSEA. There are 13 residues in the CDR3. The CDR3 bases are TGCAGCGTTGAAGTGTCCGATCAAGAGACCCAGTACTTC. Translation: CSVEVSDQETQYF. The complete variable domain, with remaining parts taken from reference TRBV29-1 and TRBJ2-5, reads SAVISQKPSRDICQRGTSLTIQCQVDSQVTMMFWYRQQPGQSLTLIATANQGSEATYESGFVIDKFPISRPNLTFSTLTVSNMSPEDSSIYLCSVEVSDQETQYFGPGTRLLVL.

Here the CDR3 DNA reads TGTGCCAGCAGCGTCCCGGGCTCCTACAATGAGCAGTTCTTC. This sequence encodes CASSVPGSYNEQFF. The rearrangement links TRBV11-1 to TRBJ2-1; no clear D gene. Germline V gives CDR1 SGHAT, CDR2 FQDESV (reference sequence). V shed 5 bases and J shed 0 bases, with 8 bases lying between them. The length of the CDR3 is 14 residues.